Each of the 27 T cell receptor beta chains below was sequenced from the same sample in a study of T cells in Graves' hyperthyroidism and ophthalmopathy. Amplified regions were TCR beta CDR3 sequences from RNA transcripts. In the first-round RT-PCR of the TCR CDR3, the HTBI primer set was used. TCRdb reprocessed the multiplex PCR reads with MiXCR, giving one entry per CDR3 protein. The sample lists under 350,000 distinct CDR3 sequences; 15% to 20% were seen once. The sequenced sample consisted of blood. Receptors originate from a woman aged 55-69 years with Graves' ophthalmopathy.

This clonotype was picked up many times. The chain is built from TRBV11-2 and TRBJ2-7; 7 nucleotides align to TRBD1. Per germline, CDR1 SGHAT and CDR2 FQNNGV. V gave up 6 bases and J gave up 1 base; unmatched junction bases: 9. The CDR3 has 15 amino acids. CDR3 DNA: TGTGCCAGCAGTCCTAACTTGGGACAGTCCTACGAGCAGTACTTC. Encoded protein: CASSPNLGQSYEQYF.

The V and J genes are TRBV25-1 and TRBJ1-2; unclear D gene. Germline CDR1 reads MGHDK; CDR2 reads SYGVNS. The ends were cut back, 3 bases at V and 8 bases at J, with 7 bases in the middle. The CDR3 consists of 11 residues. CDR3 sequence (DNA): TGTGCCAGCAGTGACCCTCCGGGCTACACCTTC. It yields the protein CASSDPPGYTF.

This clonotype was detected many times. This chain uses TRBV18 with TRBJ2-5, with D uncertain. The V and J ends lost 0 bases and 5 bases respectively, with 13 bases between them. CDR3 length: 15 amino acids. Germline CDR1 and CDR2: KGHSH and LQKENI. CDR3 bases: TGTGCCAGCTCACCACCGATCCAGGAGAAGGAGACCCAGTACTTC. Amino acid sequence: CASSPPIQEKETQYF. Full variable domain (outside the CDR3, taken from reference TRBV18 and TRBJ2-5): NAGVMQNPRHLVRRRGQEARLRCSPMKGHSHVYWYRQLPEEGLKFMVYLQKENIIDESGMPKERFSAEFPKEGPSILRIQQVVRGDSAAYFCASSPPIQEKETQYFGPGTRLLVL.

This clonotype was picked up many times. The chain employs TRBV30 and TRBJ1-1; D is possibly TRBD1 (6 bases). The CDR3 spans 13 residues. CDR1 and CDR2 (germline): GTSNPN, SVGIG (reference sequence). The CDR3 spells CATQGSFSTEAFF. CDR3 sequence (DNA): TGTGCAACCCAGGGGAGCTTCAGTACTGAAGCTTTCTTT.

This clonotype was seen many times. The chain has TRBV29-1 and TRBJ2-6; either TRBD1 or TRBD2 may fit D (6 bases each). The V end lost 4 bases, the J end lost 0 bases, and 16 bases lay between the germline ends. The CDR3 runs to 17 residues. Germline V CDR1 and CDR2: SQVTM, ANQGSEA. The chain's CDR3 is CSVVLAGDSSGANVLTF. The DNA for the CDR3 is TGCAGCGTTGTTTTGGCAGGGGACTCCTCTGGGGCCAACGTCCTGACTTTC.

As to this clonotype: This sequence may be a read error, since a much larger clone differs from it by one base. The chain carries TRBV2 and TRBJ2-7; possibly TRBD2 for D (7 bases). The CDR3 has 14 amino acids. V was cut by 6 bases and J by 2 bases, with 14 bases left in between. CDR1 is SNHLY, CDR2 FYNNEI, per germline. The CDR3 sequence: CASSGGRGAYEQYF. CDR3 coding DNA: TGTGCCAGCAGCGGGGGGAGGGGGGCCTACGAGCAGTACTTC.

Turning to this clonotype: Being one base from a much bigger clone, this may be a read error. CDR3 loop: CASSLRTTTDTQYF. The CDR3 nucleotides are TGTGCCAGCAGCTTAAGGACTACCACAGATACGCAGTATTTT. The chain has TRBV7-3 and TRBJ2-3, with D perhaps TRBD2 (6 bases). This CDR3 is built from 14 residues. V gave up 1 base and J gave up 2 bases, with 7 bases separating them. The germline V gene has CDR1 SGHTA and CDR2 FQGTGA.

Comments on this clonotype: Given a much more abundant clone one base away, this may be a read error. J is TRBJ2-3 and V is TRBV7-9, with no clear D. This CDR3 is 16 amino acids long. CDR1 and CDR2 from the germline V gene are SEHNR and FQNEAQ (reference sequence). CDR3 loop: CVSSRVVSGSTDTQYF. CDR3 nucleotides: TGTGTCAGCAGCCGGGTTGTCTCCGGTAGCACAGATACGCAGTATTTT.

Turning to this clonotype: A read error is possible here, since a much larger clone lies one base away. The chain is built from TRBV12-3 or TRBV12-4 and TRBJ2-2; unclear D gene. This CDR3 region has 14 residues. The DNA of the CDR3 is TGTGCCAGCAGTTGGAGTAGTCGCACCAGGGAGCTGTTTTTT. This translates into CASSWSSRTRELFF.

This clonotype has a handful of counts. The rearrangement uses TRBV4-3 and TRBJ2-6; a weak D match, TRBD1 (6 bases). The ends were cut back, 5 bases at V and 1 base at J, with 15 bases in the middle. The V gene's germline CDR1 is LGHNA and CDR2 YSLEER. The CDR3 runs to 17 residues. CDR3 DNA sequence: TGCGCCAGCAGCGAGACAGGTACAGGTTCTGGGGCCAACGTCCTGACTTTC. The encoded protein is CASSETGTGSGANVLTF.

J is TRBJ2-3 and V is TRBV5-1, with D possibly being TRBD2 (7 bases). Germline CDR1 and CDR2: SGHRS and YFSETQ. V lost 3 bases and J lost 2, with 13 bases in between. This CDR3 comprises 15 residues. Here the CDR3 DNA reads TGCGCCAGCAGCTCGGGCGGGGGCCACACAGATACGCAGTATTTT. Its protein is CASSSGGGHTDTQYF.

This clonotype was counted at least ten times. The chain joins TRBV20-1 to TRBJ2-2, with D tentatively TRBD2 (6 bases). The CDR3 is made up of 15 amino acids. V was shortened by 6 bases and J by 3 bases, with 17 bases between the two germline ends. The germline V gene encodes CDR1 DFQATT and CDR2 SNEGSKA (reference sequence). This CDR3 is CSAQTGLGYTGELFF. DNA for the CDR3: TGCAGTGCCCAGACGGGACTCGGGTACACCGGGGAGCTGTTTTTT.

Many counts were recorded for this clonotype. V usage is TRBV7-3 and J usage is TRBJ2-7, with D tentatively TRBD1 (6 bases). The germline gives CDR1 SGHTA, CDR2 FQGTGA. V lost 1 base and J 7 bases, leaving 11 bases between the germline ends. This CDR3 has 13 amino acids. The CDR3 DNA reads TGTGCCAGCAGCTTAAGTTGGCAGGGGGAGCAGTACTTC. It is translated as CASSLSWQGEQYF.

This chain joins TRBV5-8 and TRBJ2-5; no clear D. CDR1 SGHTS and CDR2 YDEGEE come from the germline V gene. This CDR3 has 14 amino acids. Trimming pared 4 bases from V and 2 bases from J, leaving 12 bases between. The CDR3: CASSDRRQQETQYF. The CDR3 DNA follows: TGTGCCAGCAGCGACCGGCGCCAGCAAGAGACCCAGTACTTC. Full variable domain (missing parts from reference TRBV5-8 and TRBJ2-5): EAGVTQSPTHLIKTRGQQATLRCSPISGHTSVYWYQQALGLGLQFLLWYDEGEERNRGNFPPRFSGRQFPNYSSELNVNALELEDSALYLCASSDRRQQETQYFGPGTRLLVL.

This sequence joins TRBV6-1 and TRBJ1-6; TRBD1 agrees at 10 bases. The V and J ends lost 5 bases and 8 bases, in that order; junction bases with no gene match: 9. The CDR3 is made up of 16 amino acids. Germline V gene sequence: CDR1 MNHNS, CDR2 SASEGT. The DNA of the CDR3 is TGTGCCAGCAGTCACCACAGGACAGGGGGGGATTCACCCCTCCACTTT. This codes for CASSHHRTGGDSPLHF.

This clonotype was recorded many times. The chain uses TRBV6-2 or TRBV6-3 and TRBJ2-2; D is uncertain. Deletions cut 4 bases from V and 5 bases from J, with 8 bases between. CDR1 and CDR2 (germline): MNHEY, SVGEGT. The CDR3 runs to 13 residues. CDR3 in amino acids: CASSFLRTGELFF. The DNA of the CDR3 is TGTGCCAGCAGTTTTCTCCGAACCGGGGAGCTGTTTTTT.

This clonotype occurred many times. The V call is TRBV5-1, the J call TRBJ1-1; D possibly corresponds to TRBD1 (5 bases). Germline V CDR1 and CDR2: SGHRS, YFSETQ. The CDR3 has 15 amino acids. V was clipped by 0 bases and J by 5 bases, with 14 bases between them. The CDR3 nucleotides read TGCGCCAGCAGCTTGGGATTCGGGGGAGGTACTGAAGCTTTCTTT. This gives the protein CASSLGFGGGTEAFF.

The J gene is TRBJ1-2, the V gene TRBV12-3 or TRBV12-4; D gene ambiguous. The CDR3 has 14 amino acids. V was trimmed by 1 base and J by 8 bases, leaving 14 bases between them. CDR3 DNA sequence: TGTGCCAGCAGTTTAGGACCCATGGCCCCGGGCTACACCTTC. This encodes CASSLGPMAPGYTF.

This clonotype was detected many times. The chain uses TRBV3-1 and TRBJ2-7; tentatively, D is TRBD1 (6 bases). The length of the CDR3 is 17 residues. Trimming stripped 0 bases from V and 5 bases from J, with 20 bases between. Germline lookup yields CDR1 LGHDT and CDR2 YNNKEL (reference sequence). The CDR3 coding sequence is TGTGCCAGCAGCCAAGACCAGACGGGCAGGGGTACCCACGAGCAGTACTTC. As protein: CASSQDQTGRGTHEQYF.

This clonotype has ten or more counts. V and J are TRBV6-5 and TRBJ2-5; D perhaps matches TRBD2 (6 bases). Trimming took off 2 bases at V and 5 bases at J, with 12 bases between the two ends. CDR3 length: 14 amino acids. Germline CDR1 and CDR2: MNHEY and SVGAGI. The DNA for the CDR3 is TGTGCCAGCAGTTACGGAGGGTTGGGGGAGACCCAGTACTTC. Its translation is CASSYGGLGETQYF.

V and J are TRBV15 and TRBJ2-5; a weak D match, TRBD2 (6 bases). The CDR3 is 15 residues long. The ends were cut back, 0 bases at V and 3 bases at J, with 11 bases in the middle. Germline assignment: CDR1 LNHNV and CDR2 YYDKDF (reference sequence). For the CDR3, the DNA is TGTGCCACCAGCAGAGATATAGGAGGGGAAGAGACCCAGTACTTC. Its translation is CATSRDIGGEETQYF.

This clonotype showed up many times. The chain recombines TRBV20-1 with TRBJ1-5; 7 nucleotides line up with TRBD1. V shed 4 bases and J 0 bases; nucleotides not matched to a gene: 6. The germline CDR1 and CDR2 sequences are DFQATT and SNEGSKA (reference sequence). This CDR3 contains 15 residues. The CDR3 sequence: CSATYGQVSNQPQHF. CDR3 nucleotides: TGCAGTGCTACCTACGGACAGGTTAGCAATCAGCCCCAGCATTTT.

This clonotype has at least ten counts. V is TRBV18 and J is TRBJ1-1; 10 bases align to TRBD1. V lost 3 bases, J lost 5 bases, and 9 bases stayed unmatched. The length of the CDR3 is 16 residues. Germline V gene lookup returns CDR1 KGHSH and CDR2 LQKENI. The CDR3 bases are TGTGCCAGCTCACCTACCGAGACAGGGGGCAAGACTGAAGCTTTCTTT. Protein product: CASSPTETGGKTEAFF.

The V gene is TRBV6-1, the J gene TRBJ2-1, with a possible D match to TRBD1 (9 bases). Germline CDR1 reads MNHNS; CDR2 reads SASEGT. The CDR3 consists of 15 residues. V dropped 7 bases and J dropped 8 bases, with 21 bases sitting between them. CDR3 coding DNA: TGTGCCAGCACCCGGGGGGGACAGGGACAGCATGAGCAGTTCTTC. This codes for CASTRGGQGQHEQFF.

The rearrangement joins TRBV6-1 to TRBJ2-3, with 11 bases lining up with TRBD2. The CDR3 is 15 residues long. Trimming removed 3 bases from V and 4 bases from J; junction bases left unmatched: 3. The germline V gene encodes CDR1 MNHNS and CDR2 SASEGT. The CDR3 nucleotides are TGTGCCAGCAGTGAGCTAGCGGGAGGAGCAGATACGCAGTATTTT. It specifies CASSELAGGADTQYF.

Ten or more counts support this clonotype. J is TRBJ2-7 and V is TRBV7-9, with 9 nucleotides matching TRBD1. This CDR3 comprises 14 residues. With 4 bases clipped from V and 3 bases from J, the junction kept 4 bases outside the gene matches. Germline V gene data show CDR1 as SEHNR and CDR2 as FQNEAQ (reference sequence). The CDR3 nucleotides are TGTGCCAGCAGCTCCCCGGGACAGGGCTACGAGCAGTACTTC. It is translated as CASSSPGQGYEQYF.

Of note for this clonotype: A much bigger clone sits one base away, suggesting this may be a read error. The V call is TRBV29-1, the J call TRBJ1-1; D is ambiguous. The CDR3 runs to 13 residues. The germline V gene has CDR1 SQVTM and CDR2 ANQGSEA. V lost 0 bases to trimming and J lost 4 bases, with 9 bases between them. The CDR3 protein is CSVEDRRSTEAFF. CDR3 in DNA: TGCAGCGTTGAAGACAGGAGGAGCACTGAAGCTTTCTTT.